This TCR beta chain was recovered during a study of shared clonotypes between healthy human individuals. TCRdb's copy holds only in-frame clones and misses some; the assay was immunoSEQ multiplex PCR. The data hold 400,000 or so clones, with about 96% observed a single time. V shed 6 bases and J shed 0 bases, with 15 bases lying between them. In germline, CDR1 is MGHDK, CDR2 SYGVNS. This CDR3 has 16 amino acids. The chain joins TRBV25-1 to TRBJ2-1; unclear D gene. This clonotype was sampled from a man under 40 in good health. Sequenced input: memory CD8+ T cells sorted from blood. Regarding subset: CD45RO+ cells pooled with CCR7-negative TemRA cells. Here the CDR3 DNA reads TGTGCCAGCAGATCAGGAAGGGATAGCTCCTACAATGAGCAGTTCTTC. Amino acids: CASRSGRDSSYNEQFF.